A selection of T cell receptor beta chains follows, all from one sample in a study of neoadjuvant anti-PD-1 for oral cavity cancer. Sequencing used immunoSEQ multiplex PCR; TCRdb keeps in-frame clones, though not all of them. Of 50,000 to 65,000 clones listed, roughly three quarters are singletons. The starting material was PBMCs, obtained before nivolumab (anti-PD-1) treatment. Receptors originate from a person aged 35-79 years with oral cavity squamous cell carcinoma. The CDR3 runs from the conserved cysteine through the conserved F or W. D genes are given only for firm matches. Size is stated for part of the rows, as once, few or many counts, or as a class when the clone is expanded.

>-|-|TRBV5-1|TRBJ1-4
TGCGCCAGCAGCTTGGCCTGGGGGGCGGGTGAAAAACTGTTTTTT
CASSLAWGAGEKLFF
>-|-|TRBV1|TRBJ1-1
TGCACCAGCAGCCAAGAAGACAGGAACACTGAAGCTTTCTTT
CTSSQEDRNTEAFF
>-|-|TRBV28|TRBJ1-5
TGTGCCAGCAGTCCGCCGCGGGGGAAGAATAGCAATCAGCCCCAGCATTTT
CASSPPRGKNSNQPQHF
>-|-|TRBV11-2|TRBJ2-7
TGTGCCAGCAGCTCCCCCTCCTACGAGCAGTACTTC
CASSSPSYEQYF
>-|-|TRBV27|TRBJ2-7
TGTGCCAGCAGTTTATGGCCGACAGACGAGCAGTACTTC
CASSLWPTDEQYF
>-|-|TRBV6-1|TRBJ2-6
TGTGCCAGCAGTGAAGTGTGGCGGGGAATGGGCGGTGGGGCCAACGTCCTGACTTTC
CASSEVWRGMGGGANVLTF
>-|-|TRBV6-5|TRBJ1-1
TGTGCCAGCAGAGGGGGGGTGTACACTGAAGCTTTCTTT
CASRGGVYTEAFF
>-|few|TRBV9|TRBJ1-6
TGTGCCAGCAGGTCAGAGAGCTCCTATAATTCACCCCTCCACTTT
CASRSESSYNSPLHF
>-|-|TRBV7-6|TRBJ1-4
TGTGCCAGCAGCTATGCAACTAATGAAAAACTGTTTTTT
CASSYATNEKLFF
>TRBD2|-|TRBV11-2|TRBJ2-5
TGTGCCAGCAGCTTTAGCGGGAGGGGTGAGACCCAGTACTTC
CASSFSGRGETQYF
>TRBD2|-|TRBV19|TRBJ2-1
TGTGCCAGTAGTTGGGAGACTAGCGGAGCGGAGCAGTTCTTC
CASSWETSGAEQFF
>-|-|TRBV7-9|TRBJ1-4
TGTGCCAGCAGCGCCCCAGGGGAAAAACTGTTTTTT
CASSAPGEKLFF
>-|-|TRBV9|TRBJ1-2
TGTGCCAGCAGCGAGGACTCTTGGGGCTACACCTTC
CASSEDSWGYTF
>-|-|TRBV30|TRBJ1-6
TGTGCCTGGAGTCGGGAAGGGCGTAATTCACCCCTCCACTTT
CAWSREGRNSPLHF
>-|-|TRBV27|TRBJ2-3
TGTGCCAGCAGTTTGGGGCTGCCGGCAGATACGCAGTATTTT
CASSLGLPADTQYF
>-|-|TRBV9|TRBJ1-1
TGTGCCAGCAGCGTAGCTACGACAGGTGAAGCTTTCTTT
CASSVATTGEAFF
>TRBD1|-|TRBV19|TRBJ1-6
TGTGCCAGTAGTTCCGACAGGGGTTCACCCCTCCACTTT
CASSSDRGSPLHF
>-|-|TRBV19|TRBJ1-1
TGTGCCAGTAGTGACTACTTGATGGGGGATGGGGGCACTGAAGCTTTCTTT
CASSDYLMGDGGTEAFF
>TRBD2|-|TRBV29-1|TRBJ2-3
TGCAGCGCCTTGAGGCTAGCGGGGGGGTTGGGCACAGATACGCAGTATTTT
CSALRLAGGLGTDTQYF
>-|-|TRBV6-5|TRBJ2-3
TGTGCCAGCAGTTATAGGGGCACAGATACGCAGTATTTT
CASSYRGTDTQYF
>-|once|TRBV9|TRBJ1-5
TGTGCCAGCAGCCCCCGGACGGGGGCCGGTCAGCCCCAGCATTTT
CASSPRTGAGQPQHF
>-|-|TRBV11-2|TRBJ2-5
TGTGCCAGCAGCTCCATCGGGGCCCAAGAGACCCAGTACTTC
CASSSIGAQETQYF
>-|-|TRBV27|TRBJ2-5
TGTGCCAGCAGTTCCTCATGGGTCGAGGGGACCCAGTACTTC
CASSSSWVEGTQYF
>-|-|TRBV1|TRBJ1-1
TGCACCAGCAGCCCGCGGAGGAGTCCAAGGGGGGGGGACGGAGGGAACACTGAAGCTTTCTTT
CTSSPRRSPRGGDGGNTEAFF
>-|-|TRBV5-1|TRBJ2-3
TGCGCCAGCAGCCTCTACACAGATACGCAGTATTTT
CASSLYTDTQYF
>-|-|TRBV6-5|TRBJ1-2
TGTGCCAGCAGGACGAACAGGGATAACTATGGCTACACCTTC
CASRTNRDNYGYTF
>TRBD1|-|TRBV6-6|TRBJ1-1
TGTGCCAGCAGACGGGACAGGGGAACCTTGAACACTGAAGCTTTCTTT
CASRRDRGTLNTEAFF
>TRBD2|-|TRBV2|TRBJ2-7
TGTGCCAGCTTCGGGGCTCGGACTAGCGTATACGAGCAGTACTTC
CASFGARTSVYEQYF
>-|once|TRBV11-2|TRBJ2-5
TGTGCCAGCAGCTATACTAGTCGGGAGACCCAGTACTTC
CASSYTSRETQYF
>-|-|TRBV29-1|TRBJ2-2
TGCAGCGTTGAAGTACCTCGGGGGCTGGGGGAGCTGTTTTTT
CSVEVPRGLGELFF
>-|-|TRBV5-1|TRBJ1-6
TGCGCCAGCAGCTTGGACCCCGACAGGAGGAATTCACCCCTCCACTTT
CASSLDPDRRNSPLHF
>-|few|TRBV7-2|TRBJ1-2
TGTGCCAGCATCCTACCGGGGATTAGCTACACCTTC
CASILPGISYTF
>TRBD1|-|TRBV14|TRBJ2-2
TGTGCCAGCAGCCAAGATCTGACAGGGGTTACCACCGGGGAGCTGTTTTTT
CASSQDLTGVTTGELFF
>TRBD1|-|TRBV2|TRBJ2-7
TGTGCCAGCAGTGAATCCCGGACAGGGTCCTACGAGCAGTACTTC
CASSESRTGSYEQYF
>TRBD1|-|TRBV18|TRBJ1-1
TGTGCCAGCTCACCTACCCGGCGGACAGGGGCCTCGAACACTGAAGCTTTCTTT
CASSPTRRTGASNTEAFF
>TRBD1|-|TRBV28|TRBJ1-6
TGTGCCAGCAGTAAGCCGACAGGGTTCTATAATTCACCCCTCCACTTT
CASSKPTGFYNSPLHF
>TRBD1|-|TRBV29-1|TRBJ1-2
TGCAGCGTTGCGGGACAGGGGGCTGGCTACACCTTC
CSVAGQGAGYTF
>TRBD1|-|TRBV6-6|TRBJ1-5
TGTGCCAGCAGAACAGGGGGCAAGGTTCAGCCCCAGCATTTT
CASRTGGKVQPQHF
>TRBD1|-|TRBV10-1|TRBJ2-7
TGCGCCAGCAGTGAGAGAAGGGGGCTAAGTTACGAGCAGTACTTC
CASSERRGLSYEQYF
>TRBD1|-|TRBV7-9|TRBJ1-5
TGTGCCAGCAGCTTATCTCATACGACAGGGACTTTCAATCAGCCCCAGCATTTT
CASSLSHTTGTFNQPQHF
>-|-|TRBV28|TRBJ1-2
TGTGCCAGCAGCAGCGATAACTATGGCTACACCTTC
CASSSDNYGYTF
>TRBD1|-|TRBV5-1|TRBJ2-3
TGCGCCAGCAGTAATCAGGGGGCGCAACCAGATACGCAGTATTTT
CASSNQGAQPDTQYF
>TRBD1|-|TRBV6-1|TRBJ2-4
TGTGCCAGCAGTGACAACTTAGGGGGCGCGGGCAACATTCAGTACTTC
CASSDNLGGAGNIQYF
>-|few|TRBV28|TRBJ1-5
TGTGCCAGCAGTTTATCGGCGGGTTTAGGTTCAGGAGATCAGCCCCAGCATTTT
CASSLSAGLGSGDQPQHF
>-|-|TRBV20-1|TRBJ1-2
TGCAGTGCTAGCTCTGGGGGGGGCTACACCTTC
CSASSGGGYTF
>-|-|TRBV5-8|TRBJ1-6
TGTGCCAGCAGCTTTTTAACCCCGAATTCACCCCTCCACTTT
CASSFLTPNSPLHF
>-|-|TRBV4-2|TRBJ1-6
TGTGCCAGCAGCCAAGATAAGGCCCGTCCCCCGGCCCCCCTCCACTTT
CASSQDKARPPAPLHF
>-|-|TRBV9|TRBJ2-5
TGTGCCAGCAGCGTAGATGTGGGGGGGCCGAAAGAGACCCAGTACTTC
CASSVDVGGPKETQYF
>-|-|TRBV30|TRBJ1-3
TGTGCCTGGAGTAGTACGGTTTCCTCCTCTGGAAACACCATATATTTT
CAWSSTVSSSGNTIYF
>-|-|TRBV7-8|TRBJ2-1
TGTGCCAGCAGCTTAGAGGGGGTCTACAATGAGCAGTTCTTC
CASSLEGVYNEQFF
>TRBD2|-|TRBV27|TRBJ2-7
TGTGCCAGCGGGAGACTAGCGGGCGCCTACGAGCAGTACTTC
CASGRLAGAYEQYF